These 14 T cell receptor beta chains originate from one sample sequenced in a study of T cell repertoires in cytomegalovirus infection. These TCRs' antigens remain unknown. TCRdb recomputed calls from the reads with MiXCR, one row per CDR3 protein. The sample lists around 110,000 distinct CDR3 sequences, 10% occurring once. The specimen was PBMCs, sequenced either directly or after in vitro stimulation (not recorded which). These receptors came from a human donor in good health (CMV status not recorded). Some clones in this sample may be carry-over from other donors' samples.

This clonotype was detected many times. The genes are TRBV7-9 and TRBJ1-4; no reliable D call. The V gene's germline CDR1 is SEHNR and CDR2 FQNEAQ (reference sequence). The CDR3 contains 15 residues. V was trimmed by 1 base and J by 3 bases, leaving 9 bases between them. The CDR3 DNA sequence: TGTGCCAGCAGCTTAGGCACCGCGTCTAATGAAAAACTGTTTTTT. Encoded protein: CASSLGTASNEKLFF.

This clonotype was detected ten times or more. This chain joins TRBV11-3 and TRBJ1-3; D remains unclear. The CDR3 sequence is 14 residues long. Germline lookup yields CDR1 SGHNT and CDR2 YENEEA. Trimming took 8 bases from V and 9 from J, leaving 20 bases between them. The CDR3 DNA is TGTGCCAGCTTCGGCTGCGGACGGGTGTGCACCATATATTTT. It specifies CASFGCGRVCTIYF.

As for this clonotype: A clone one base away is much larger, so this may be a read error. CDR3: CAYPGVIHGGNEQFF. CDR3 nucleotides: TGTGCCTATCCCGGGGTGATCCATGGGGGGAATGAGCAGTTCTTC. This sequence joins TRBV6-2 or TRBV6-3 and TRBJ2-1; D may be TRBD2 (6 bases). Trimming stripped 11 bases from V and 7 bases from J, with 24 bases between. The CDR3 covers 15 residues. Looked up from germline, CDR1 is MNHEY and CDR2 is SVGEGT.

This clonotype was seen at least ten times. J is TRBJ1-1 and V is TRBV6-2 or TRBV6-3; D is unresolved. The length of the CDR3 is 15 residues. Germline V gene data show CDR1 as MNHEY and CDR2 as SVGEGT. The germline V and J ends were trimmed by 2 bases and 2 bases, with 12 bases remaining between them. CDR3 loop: CASSYVQVTNTEAFF. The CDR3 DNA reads TGTGCCAGCAGTTACGTACAAGTAACTAACACTGAAGCTTTCTTT.

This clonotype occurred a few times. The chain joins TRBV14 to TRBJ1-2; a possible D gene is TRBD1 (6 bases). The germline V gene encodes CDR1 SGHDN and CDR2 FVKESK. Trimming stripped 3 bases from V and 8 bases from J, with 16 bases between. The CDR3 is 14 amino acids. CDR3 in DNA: TGTGCCAGCAGCCACCGGACAAGGGGGGAAGGCTACACCTTC. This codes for CASSHRTRGEGYTF.

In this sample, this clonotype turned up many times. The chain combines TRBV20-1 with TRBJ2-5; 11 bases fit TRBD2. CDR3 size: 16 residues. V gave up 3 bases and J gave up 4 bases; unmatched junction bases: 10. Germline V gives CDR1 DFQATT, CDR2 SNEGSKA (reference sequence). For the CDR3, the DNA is TGCAGTGCTAGGTCCTTTAGCGGGAGGGCCGGAGAGACCCAGTACTTC. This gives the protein CSARSFSGRAGETQYF.

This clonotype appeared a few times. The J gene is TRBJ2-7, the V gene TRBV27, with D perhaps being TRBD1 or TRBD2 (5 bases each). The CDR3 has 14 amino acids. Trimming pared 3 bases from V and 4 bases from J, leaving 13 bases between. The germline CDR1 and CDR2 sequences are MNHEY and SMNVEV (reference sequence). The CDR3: CASSLGPVGYEQYV. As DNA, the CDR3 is TGTGCCAGCAGTTTGGGACCGGTAGGATACGAGCAGTACGTC.

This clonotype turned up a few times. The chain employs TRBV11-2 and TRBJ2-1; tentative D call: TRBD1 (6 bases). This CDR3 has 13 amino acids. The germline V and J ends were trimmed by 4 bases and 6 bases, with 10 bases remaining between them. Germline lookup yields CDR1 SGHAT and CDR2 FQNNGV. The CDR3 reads CASSSGVSNEQFF. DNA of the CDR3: TGTGCCAGCAGCTCAGGGGTCAGCAATGAGCAGTTCTTC.

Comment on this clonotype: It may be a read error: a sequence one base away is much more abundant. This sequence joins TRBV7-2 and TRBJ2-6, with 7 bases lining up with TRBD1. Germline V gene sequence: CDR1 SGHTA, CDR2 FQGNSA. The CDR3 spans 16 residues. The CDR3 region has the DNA TGTGTCAGCAGCCGACAGGGCTCCTCTGGGGCCAACGTCCTGACTTTC. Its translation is CVSSRQGSSGANVLTF.

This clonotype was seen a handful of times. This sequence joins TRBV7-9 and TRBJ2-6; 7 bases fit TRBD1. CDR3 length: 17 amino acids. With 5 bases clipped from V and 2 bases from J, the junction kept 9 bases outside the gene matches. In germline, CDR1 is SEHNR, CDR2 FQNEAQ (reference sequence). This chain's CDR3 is CASSPPGGLPGANVLTF. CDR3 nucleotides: TGTGCCAGCAGCCCGCCAGGGGGATTGCCTGGGGCCAACGTCCTGACTTTC.

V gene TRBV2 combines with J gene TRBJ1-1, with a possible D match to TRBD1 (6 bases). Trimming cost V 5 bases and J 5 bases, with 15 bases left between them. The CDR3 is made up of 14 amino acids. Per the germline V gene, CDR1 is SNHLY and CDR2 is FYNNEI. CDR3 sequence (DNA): TGTGCCAGCAGTTTCGGACAGCGAGGAACTGAAGCTTTCTTT. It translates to CASSFGQRGTEAFF.

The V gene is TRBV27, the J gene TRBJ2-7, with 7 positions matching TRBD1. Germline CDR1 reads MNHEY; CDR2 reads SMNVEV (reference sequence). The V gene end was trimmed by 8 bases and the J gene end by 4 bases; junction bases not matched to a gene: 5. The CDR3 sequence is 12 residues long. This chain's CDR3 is CASGPGQYEQYV. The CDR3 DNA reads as TGTGCCAGCGGCCCGGGACAGTACGAGCAGTACGTC.

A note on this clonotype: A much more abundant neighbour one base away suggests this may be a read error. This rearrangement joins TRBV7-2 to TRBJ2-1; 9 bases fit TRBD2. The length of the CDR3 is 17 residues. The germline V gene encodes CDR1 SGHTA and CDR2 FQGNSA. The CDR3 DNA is TGTGCCAGCAGCTTAGAGGAGGCTAGCGGGGTTTACAATGAGCAGTCCTTC. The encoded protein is CASSLEEASGVYNEQSF.

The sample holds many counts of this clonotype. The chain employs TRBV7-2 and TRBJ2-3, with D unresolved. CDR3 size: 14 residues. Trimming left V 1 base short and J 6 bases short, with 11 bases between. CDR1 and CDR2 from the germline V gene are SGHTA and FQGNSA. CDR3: CASSLDGTADTQYF. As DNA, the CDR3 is TGTGCCAGCAGCTTAGACGGTACGGCGGATACGCAGTATTTT. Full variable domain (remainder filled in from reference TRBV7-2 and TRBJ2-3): GAGVSQSPSNKVTEKGKDVELRCDPISGHTALYWYRQSLGQGLEFLIYFQGNSAPDKSGLPSDRFSAERTGGSVSTLTIQRTQQEDSAVYLCASSLDGTADTQYFGPGTRLTVL.